These 7 T cell receptor beta chains originate from one sample sequenced in a study of blood T cells in healthy people across ages (dated by TCRdb to about 2015). The library was built by means of 5' RACE. Sequencing instrument: Illumina HiSeq 2500. A second PCR of roughly 6 to 11 cycles was run with a J-beta primer mix and a sample-barcoded 5' primer. The public sequencing data were trimmed at Q25 with fastp and processed into clonotypes with MiXCR by TCRdb, which kept only in-frame beta chains. Each CDR3 protein gets just one entry, which takes the most common genes and DNA from the rows behind it. The sample contains about a million distinct CDR3 sequences, roughly two fifths of them found a single time. The ten largest clonotypes hold about an eighth of the sample. Source material: blood. These TCRs come from a man between 18 and 35 years old in good health.

This rearrangement joins TRBV4-2 to TRBJ1-6; D gene ambiguous. V was clipped by 0 bases and J by 7 bases, with 7 bases between them. Germline CDR1 reads LGHNA; CDR2 reads YNFKEQ. This CDR3 comprises 14 residues. The CDR3 spells CASSQETPNSPLHF. CDR3 sequence (DNA): TGTGCCAGCAGCCAAGAAACTCCGAATTCACCCCTCCACTTT.

A few counts support this clonotype. The CDR3 protein is CASRPDRASTEAFF. The CDR3 nucleotides read TGTGCCAGCAGGCCGGACAGGGCGAGCACTGAAGCTTTCTTT. V gene TRBV6-5 combines with J gene TRBJ1-1; 8 nucleotides line up with TRBD1. This CDR3 contains 14 residues. Trimming cost V 6 bases and J 4 bases; bases outside gene matches: 7. Germline V gene data show CDR1 as MNHEY and CDR2 as SVGAGI.

V gene TRBV7-8 combines with J gene TRBJ2-5, with D tentatively TRBD1 (6 bases). The CDR3 totals 15 residues. V gave up 1 base and J gave up 3 bases, with 12 bases separating them. The germline V gene has CDR1 SGHVS and CDR2 FQNEAQ. In DNA, the CDR3 is TGTGCCAGCAGCTTAGTTTGGGGGCGAGAAGAGACCCAGTACTTC. This codes for CASSLVWGREETQYF.

This clonotype has a handful of counts. The chain carries TRBV12-3 or TRBV12-4 and TRBJ2-7; D is possibly TRBD2 (6 bases). Trimming took 6 bases from V and 7 from J, leaving 10 bases between them. The CDR3 is 11 residues long. The CDR3 DNA is TGTGCCAGCAGCGCGGGATCGGAGCAGTACTTC. Its protein is CASSAGSEQYF.

On this clonotype: The junction departs from germline at one end; a sequencing error may be responsible. V usage is TRBV4-1 and J usage is TRBJ1-2, with D perhaps matching TRBD1 (5 bases). This CDR3 is built from 17 residues. Germline assignment: CDR1 MGHRA and CDR2 YSYEKL. The CDR3: CVSSQNRGGYEGYGYTF. DNA of the CDR3: TGCGTCAGCAGCCAAAATAGGGGAGGATACGAGGGCTATGGCTACACCTTC.

The rearrangement links TRBV11-2 to TRBJ1-1; TRBD1 aligns across 7 bases. Germline trimming cut 5 bases from V and 8 bases from J; bases unmatched to any gene: 8. Germline V gene lookup returns CDR1 SGHAT and CDR2 FQNNGV. The CDR3 covers 13 residues. Written as DNA, the CDR3 is TGTGCCAGCAGCGCTCCGGGGACAGACGAAGCTTTCTTT. Protein product: CASSAPGTDEAFF.

The chain recombines TRBV6-4 with TRBJ2-1; no firm D call. V lost 0 bases to trimming and J lost 7 bases, with 16 bases between them. This CDR3 is built from 16 residues. From germline, CDR1 is MRHNA and CDR2 SNTAGT. As DNA, the CDR3 is TGTGCCAGCAGTGACTCAGGTCAGACTCCTAGGAATGAGCAGTTCTTC. Its translation: CASSDSGQTPRNEQFF.